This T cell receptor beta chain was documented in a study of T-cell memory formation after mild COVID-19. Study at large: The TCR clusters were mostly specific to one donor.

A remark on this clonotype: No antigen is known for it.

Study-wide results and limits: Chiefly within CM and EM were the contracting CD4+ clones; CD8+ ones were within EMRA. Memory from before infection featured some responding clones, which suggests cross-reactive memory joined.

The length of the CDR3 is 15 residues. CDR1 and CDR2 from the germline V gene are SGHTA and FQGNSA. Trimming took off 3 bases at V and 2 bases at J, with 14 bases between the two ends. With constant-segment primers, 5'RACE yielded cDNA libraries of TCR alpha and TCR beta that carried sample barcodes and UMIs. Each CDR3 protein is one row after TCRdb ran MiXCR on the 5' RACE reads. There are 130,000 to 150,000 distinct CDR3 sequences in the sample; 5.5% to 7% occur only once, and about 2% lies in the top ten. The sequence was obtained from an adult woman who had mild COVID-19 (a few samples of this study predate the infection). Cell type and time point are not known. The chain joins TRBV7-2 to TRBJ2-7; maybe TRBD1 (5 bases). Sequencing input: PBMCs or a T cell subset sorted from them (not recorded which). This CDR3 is CASSLESGRAYEQYF. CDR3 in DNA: TGTGCCAGCAGCTTGGAATCAGGGCGAGCCTACGAGCAGTACTTC.